Below, 6 T cell receptor beta chains from the same sample are listed, as sequenced in a study of blood T cells in healthy people across ages. Then a second PCR, running roughly 7 to 11 cycles, was carried out with a sample-barcoded 5' primer and a J-beta primer mix. TCRdb analysed the 5' RACE reads with MiXCR anew, one entry per CDR3 protein. This table has 550,000 to 600,000 distinct CDR3 sequences, around 50% appearing once. The sample was blood. The receptor source for this set is an elderly man in good health.

This chain links TRBV20-1 with TRBJ2-7; D may match TRBD1 or TRBD2 (5 bases each). Trimming took 0 bases from V and 2 from J, leaving 14 bases between them. The CDR3 is 15 amino acids. Looked up from germline, CDR1 is DFQATT and CDR2 is SNEGSKA (reference sequence). The CDR3 DNA is TGCAGTGCTAGAGACGGGACCACTACTACCTACGAGCAGTACTTC. Amino acid sequence: CSARDGTTTTYEQYF.

This clonotype has more than one count but fewer than ten. The rearrangement uses TRBV4-1 and TRBJ1-2, with TRBD1 identical over 7 bases. This CDR3 comprises 15 residues. Germline assignment: CDR1 MGHRA and CDR2 YSYEKL. With V trimmed by 4 bases and J by 4 bases, 9 bases remained unmatched. The chain's CDR3 is CASSPAEGAGYGYTF. CDR3 DNA sequence: TGCGCCAGCAGCCCGGCAGAGGGGGCTGGCTATGGCTACACCTTC.

This chain links TRBV28 with TRBJ2-1, with a weak D call TRBD1 (6 bases). The germline V gene has CDR1 MDHEN and CDR2 SYDVKM. V lost 4 bases to trimming and J lost 0 bases, with 16 bases between them. The CDR3 sequence is 17 residues long. The CDR3 nucleotides read TGTGCCAGCAGTTCCCCGACAGGAGCTTCCTCCTACAATGAGCAGTTCTTC. This sequence encodes CASSSPTGASSYNEQFF.

This chain joins TRBV28 and TRBJ2-1; D is possibly TRBD2 (6 bases). The ends were cut back, 6 bases at V and 5 bases at J, with 23 bases in the middle. The germline CDR1 and CDR2 sequences are MDHEN and SYDVKM. The CDR3 sequence is 17 residues long. CDR3 sequence: CASSPHRGAGSHNEQFF. CDR3 DNA sequence: TGTGCCAGCAGCCCCCACCGAGGAGCGGGTTCACACAATGAGCAGTTCTTC.

This clonotype occurred a few times. The genes are TRBV7-2 and TRBJ2-1; 8 positions match TRBD2. The CDR3 sequence is 15 residues long. J was trimmed by 9 bases and V by 5 bases; bases with no gene match: 12. Germline CDR1 SGHTA, CDR2 FQGNSA. For the CDR3, the DNA is TGTGCCAGCAGCGCCTATAGCGGGAACGGGGGTGAGCAGTTCTTC. This sequence encodes CASSAYSGNGGEQFF.

This clonotype was seen only a few times. The CDR3 reads CSAPPGPPYNEQFF. DNA for the CDR3: TGCAGTGCTCCTCCAGGGCCCCCCTACAATGAGCAGTTCTTC. The chain has TRBV20-1 and TRBJ2-1, with D perhaps matching TRBD1 (5 bases). In germline, CDR1 is DFQATT, CDR2 SNEGSKA (reference sequence). The CDR3 length is 14 residues. V was cut by 5 bases and J by 2 bases, with 13 bases left in between.